A selection of T cell receptor beta chains follows, all from one sample in a study of OX40 agonist ivuxolimab in advanced cancers. The protocol was immunoSEQ multiplex PCR, while the TCRdb copy is restricted to in-frame clones and leaves out a portion. The table includes 70,000 to 95,000 clones, around 94% detected once. Sequenced here: CD4+ or CD8+ T cells sorted from blood, sampled in a trial of the OX40 agonist ivuxolimab. The receptor set was obtained from an adult with an advanced solid tumor such as melanoma, head and neck, liver or kidney cancer. Each CDR3 is given with its conserved first and last residue. The order of the fields is CDR3 length, clone size, V gene, D gene, J gene, CDR3 protein, CDR3 DNA. The D gene is left open where the match is weak. Expanded clones are given a class, and other clones once, few, many or no size at all.

15	.	TRBV6-1	.	TRBJ1-4	CASRVYGRSNEKLFF	TGTGCCAGCAGGGTTTACGGGCGGTCTAATGAAAAACTGTTTTTT
16	.	TRBV7-6	.	TRBJ2-5	CASSLELGGARETQYF	TGTGCCAGCAGCTTAGAACTCGGGGGAGCGCGAGAGACCCAGTACTTC
15	.	TRBV5-4	TRBD1	TRBJ2-7	CASSPTGTGYHEQYF	TGTGCCAGCAGCCCTACCGGGACAGGGTACCACGAGCAGTACTTC
15	.	TRBV7-3	TRBD1	TRBJ2-2	CASSLQGRGPGELFF	TGTGCCAGCAGCCTTCAGGGTAGGGGGCCCGGGGAGCTGTTTTTT
15	.	TRBV5-3	.	TRBJ1-4	CARSDLWGANEKLFF	TGTGCCAGAAGCGACCTTTGGGGGGCTAATGAAAAACTGTTTTTT
15	.	TRBV19	.	TRBJ1-5	CASSIGGYSNQPQHF	TGTGCCAGTAGTATAGGGGGTTATAGCAATCAGCCCCAGCATTTT
17	.	TRBV14	TRBD2	TRBJ2-1	CASSQPSGGGRYNEQFF	TGTGCCAGCAGCCAGCCCTCGGGGGGGGGACGCTACAATGAGCAGTTCTTC
15	.	TRBV7-2	.	TRBJ1-1	CASSFPLEGNTEAFF	TGTGCCAGCAGCTTCCCCCTTGAGGGGAACACTGAAGCTTTCTTT
16	.	TRBV29-1	TRBD1	TRBJ1-5	CSARAGTGKTNQPQHF	TGCAGCGCCCGAGCGGGGACAGGAAAAACCAATCAGCCCCAGCATTTT
14	.	TRBV19	.	TRBJ2-1	CASSIGGGPNEQFF	TGTGCCAGTAGCATAGGTGGAGGGCCCAATGAGCAGTTCTTC
16	.	TRBV9	.	TRBJ2-3	CASSVAGRTSTDTQYF	TGTGCCAGCAGCGTTGCGGGGAGGACCAGCACAGATACGCAGTATTTT
16	.	TRBV7-9	TRBD2	TRBJ2-1	CASSLKAGSSYNEQFF	TGTGCCAGCAGCTTAAAAGCGGGAAGCTCCTACAATGAGCAGTTCTTC
14	.	TRBV7-8	.	TRBJ1-1	CASSPRGSNTEAFF	TGTGCCAGCAGCCCCCGGGGGAGCAACACTGAAGCTTTCTTT
16	once	TRBV29-1	.	TRBJ2-7	CSVDEPGGSGPYEQYF	TGCAGCGTTGATGAGCCCGGAGGCAGTGGTCCCTACGAGCAGTACTTC
12	.	TRBV29-1	TRBD2	TRBJ2-7	CSVAGLGGEQYF	TGCAGCGTTGCGGGACTAGGGGGCGAGCAGTACTTC
15	.	TRBV7-9	TRBD1	TRBJ1-2	CASSWTGTENYGYTF	TGTGCCAGCAGCTGGACCGGGACAGAGAACTATGGCTACACCTTC
12	.	TRBV9	.	TRBJ1-2	CASSLPNYGYTF	TGTGCCAGCAGCCTGCCGAACTATGGCTACACCTTC
13	few	TRBV28	.	TRBJ1-5	CASSWDGNQPQHF	TGTGCCAGCAGTTGGGACGGTAATCAGCCCCAGCATTTT
12	.	TRBV6-4	.	TRBJ2-1	CASSDGQNEQFF	TGTGCCAGCAGTGACGGACAGAATGAGCAGTTCTTC
16	.	TRBV10-3	TRBD1	TRBJ1-2	CAISESIDRVYYGYTF	TGTGCCATCAGTGAGTCGATCGACAGGGTGTACTATGGCTACACCTTC
14	.	TRBV5-4	.	TRBJ1-1	CASSFLGQNAEAFF	TGTGCCAGCAGCTTTTTAGGCCAGAATGCTGAAGCTTTCTTT
16	.	TRBV27	TRBD1	TRBJ2-7	CASSFRTGLRRYEQYF	TGTGCCAGCAGTTTCCGGACAGGACTGAGGCGGTACGAGCAGTACTTC
15	.	TRBV27	.	TRBJ2-2	CASSFYLPGSGELFF	TGTGCCAGCAGTTTTTATCTACCTGGATCCGGGGAGCTGTTTTTT
14	.	TRBV4-3	TRBD2	TRBJ2-7	CASSRGLDTYEQYF	TGCGCCAGCAGCCGGGGACTAGACACCTACGAGCAGTACTTC
14	.	TRBV6-5	TRBD2	TRBJ2-7	CASIGGRASYEQYF	TGTGCCAGCATTGGCGGGAGGGCCTCCTACGAGCAGTACTTC
14	.	TRBV28	.	TRBJ2-1	CASRLAQFWDEQFF	TGTGCCAGCAGACTAGCACAATTCTGGGATGAGCAGTTCTTC
15	.	TRBV6-5	TRBD1	TRBJ1-1	CASSFRQGKNTEAFF	TGTGCCAGCAGTTTTAGACAGGGGAAGAACACTGAAGCTTTCTTT
15	.	TRBV11-2	.	TRBJ1-3	CASSLGFGAGNTIYF	TGTGCCAGCAGCTTAGGGTTCGGGGCTGGAAACACCATATATTTT
16	.	TRBV5-1	TRBD1	TRBJ2-2	CASSWTGTGGTGELFF	TGCGCCAGCAGCTGGACCGGGACAGGGGGAACCGGGGAGCTGTTTTTT
16	.	TRBV27	.	TRBJ2-2	CASSPTGPANTGELFF	TGTGCCAGCAGTCCAACAGGGCCTGCGAACACCGGGGAGCTGTTTTTT
14	.	TRBV4-3	.	TRBJ2-7	CASSQVRGSYEQYF	TGCGCCAGCAGCCAAGTTCGGGGTTCCTACGAGCAGTACTTC
15	.	TRBV7-9	.	TRBJ2-7	CASSLEGTGSYEQYF	TGTGCCAGCAGCTTAGAGGGTACAGGCTCCTACGAGCAGTACTTC
17	.	TRBV7-2	TRBD2	TRBJ2-5	CASSFGLAGGPGETQYF	TGTGCCAGCAGCTTTGGGCTAGCGGGGGGGCCCGGGGAGACCCAGTACTTC
16	once	TRBV15	.	TRBJ2-7	CATSTSPGPGFYEQYF	TGTGCCACCAGCACCAGCCCAGGACCGGGATTCTACGAGCAGTACTTC
15	.	TRBV27	.	TRBJ2-7	CASSPWGKSSYEQYF	TGTGCCAGCAGTCCGTGGGGGAAGAGCTCCTACGAGCAGTACTTC
17	.	TRBV4-3	TRBD2	TRBJ2-7	CASSQDMGLGGNYEQYF	TGCGCCAGCAGCCAAGATATGGGACTAGGGGGAAACTACGAGCAGTACTTC
14	.	TRBV5-1	.	TRBJ1-1	CASSLTGLNTEAFF	TGCGCCAGCAGCTTGACAGGCCTGAACACTGAAGCTTTCTTT